A selection of T cell receptor beta chains follows, all from one sample in a study of early T cells in non-severe SARS-CoV-2 infection. TCRdb independently ran MiXCR on the 5' RACE reads; one entry per CDR3 protein. The data contain about 110,000 distinct CDR3 sequences, about 12% of them singletons. Sequencing used whole blood. These receptors all stem from an adult who was a healthcare worker with PCR-confirmed SARS-CoV-2 infection or an uninfected control (not recorded which). Both conserved end residues are part of each CDR3. The order of the fields is CDR3 protein, D gene, V gene. The D gene is left open where the match is weak.

CAWSSPPTDTQYF . TRBV30
CASSFGGLGSPLHF . TRBV7-6
CAWSVGGSNYGYTF . TRBV30
CASSSRGTQYF . TRBV3-1
CASSSRAGWSDEQFF TRBD2 TRBV7-8
CSAASGSGSRGETQYF TRBD2 TRBV20-1
CASNPTLNTEAFF . TRBV7-9
CASSQVSAGAREGEQFF TRBD2 TRBV4-2
CASSVDGGLAAYNEQFF TRBD2 TRBV9
CASSPGTGDNSNQPQHF TRBD1 TRBV11-2
CASSLLDRTSNQPQHF TRBD1 TRBV18
CSARDVAASGNTIYF . TRBV20-1
CANGNPGVVSYNEQFF . TRBV27
CASSSRQGDHQPQHF TRBD1 TRBV27
CASTNQRGSYNEQFF TRBD2 TRBV3-1
CASSLRPGTEAFF . TRBV5-1
CASSLGPGTGTYGYTF TRBD1 TRBV5-6
CASSSGLAGLYEQYF TRBD2 TRBV11-2
CASSPTGNSPLHF . TRBV6-2/TRBV6-3
CASSQAVGYGYTF . TRBV6-6